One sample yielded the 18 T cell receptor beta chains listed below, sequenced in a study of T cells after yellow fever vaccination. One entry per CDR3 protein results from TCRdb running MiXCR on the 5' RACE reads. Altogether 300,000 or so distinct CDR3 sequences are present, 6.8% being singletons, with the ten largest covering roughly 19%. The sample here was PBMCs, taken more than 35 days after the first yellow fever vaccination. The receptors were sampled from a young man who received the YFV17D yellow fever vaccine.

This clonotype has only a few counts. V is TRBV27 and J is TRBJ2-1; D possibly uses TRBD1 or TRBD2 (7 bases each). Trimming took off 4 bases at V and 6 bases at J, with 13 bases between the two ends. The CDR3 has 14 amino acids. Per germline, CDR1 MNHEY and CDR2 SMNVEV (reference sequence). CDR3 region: CASSWAGGGNEQFF. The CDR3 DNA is TGTGCCAGCAGTTGGGCAGGGGGGGGCAATGAGCAGTTCTTC.

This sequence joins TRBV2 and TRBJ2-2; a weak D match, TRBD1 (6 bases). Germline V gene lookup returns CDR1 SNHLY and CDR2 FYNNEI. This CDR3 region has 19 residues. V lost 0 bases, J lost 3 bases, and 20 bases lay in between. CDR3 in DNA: TGTGCCAGCAGTGAAGCGCTTTCCACTCCGGGACAACACACCGGGGAGCTGTTTTTT. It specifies CASSEALSTPGQHTGELFF.

The CDR3 DNA follows: TGCAGTGCTAGCGCGGGACTGGACTACGAGCAGTACGTC. This codes for CSASAGLDYEQYV. The rearrangement uses TRBV20-1 and TRBJ2-7; maybe TRBD2 (6 bases). The CDR3 covers 13 residues. The ends were cut back, 3 bases at V and 3 bases at J, with 12 bases in the middle. Germline V CDR1 and CDR2: DFQATT, SNEGSKA (reference sequence).

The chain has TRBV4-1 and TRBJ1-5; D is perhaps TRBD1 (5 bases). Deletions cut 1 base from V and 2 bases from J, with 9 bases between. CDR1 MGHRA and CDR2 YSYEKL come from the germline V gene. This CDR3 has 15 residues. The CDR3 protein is CASSQVEGGNQPQHF. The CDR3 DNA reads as TGCGCCAGCAGCCAAGTCGAAGGGGGCAATCAGCCCCAGCATTTT.

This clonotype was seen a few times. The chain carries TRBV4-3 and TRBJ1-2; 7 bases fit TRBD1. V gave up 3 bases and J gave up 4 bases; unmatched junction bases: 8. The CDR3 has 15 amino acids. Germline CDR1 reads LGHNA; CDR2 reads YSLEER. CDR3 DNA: TGCGCCAGCAGCCAGGGACAGCAAAGCTTCTATGGCTACACCTTC. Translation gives CASSQGQQSFYGYTF.

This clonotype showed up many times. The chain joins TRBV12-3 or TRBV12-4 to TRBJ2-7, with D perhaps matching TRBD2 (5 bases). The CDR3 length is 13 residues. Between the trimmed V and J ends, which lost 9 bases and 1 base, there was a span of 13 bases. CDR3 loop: CASAVAQSYEQYF. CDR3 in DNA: TGTGCCAGTGCGGTAGCGCAATCCTACGAGCAGTACTTC.

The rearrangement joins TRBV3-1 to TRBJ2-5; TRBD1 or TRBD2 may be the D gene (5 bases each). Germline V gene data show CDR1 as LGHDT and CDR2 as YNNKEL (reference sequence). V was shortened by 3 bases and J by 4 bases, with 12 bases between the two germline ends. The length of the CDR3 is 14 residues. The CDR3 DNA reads TGTGCCAGCAGCCAGCTGGGGGTAGGAGAGACCCAGTACTTC. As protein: CASSQLGVGETQYF.

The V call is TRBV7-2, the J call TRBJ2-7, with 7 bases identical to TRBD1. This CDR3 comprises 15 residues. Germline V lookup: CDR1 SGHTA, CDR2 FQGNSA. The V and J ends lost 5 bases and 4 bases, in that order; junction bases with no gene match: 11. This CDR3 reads CASSVGPPGGYEQYV. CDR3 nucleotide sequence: TGTGCCAGCAGCGTGGGACCGCCAGGGGGTTACGAGCAGTACGTC.

The CDR3 DNA is TGTGCCAGCAGCTTTGAGGGAGGTAGTAGCAATCAGCCCCAGCATTTT. This codes for CASSFEGGSSNQPQHF. The rearrangement links TRBV7-8 to TRBJ1-5; D call uncertain. Looked up from germline, CDR1 is SGHVS and CDR2 is FQNEAQ. The CDR3 has 16 residues. V was cut by 3 bases and J by 0 bases, with 12 bases left in between.

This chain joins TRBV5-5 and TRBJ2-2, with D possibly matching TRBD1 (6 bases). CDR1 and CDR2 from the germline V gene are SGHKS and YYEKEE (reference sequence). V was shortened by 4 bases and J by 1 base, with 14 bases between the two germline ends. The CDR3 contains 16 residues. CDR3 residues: CASSPPDRMNTGELFF. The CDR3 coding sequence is TGTGCCAGCAGCCCCCCCGACAGGATGAACACCGGGGAGCTGTTTTTT.

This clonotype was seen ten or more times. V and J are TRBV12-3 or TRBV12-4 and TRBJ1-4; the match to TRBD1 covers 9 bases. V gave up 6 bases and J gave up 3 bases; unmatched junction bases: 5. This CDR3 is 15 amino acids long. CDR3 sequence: CASSTWDRANEKLFF. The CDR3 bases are TGTGCCAGCAGCACTTGGGACAGGGCTAATGAAAAACTGTTTTTT.

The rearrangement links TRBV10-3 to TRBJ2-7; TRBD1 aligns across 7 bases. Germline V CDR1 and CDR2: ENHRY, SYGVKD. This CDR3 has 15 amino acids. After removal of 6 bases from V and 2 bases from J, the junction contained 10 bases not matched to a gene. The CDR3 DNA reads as TGTGCCATCAGGGCCGGGACAGAAAGCCCCTACGAGCAGTACTTC. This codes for CAIRAGTESPYEQYF.

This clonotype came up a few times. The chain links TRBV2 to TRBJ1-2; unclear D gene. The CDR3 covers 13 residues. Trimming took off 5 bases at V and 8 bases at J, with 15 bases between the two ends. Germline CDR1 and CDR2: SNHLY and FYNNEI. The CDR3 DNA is TGTGCCAGCAGTTCCGGGCCCACCAACGGCTACACCTTC. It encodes CASSSGPTNGYTF.

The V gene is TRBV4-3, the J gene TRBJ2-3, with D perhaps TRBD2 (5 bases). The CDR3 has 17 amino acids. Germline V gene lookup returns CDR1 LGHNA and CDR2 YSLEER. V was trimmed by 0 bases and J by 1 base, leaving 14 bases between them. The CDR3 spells CASSQERVGSRTDTQYF. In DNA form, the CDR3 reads TGCGCCAGCAGCCAAGAACGGGTAGGGAGTCGCACAGATACGCAGTATTTT.

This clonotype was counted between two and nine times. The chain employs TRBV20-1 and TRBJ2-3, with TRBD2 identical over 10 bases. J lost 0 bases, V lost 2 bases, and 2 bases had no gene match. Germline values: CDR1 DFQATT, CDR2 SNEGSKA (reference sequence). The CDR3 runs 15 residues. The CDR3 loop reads CSARLAGDSTDTQYF. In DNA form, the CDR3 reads TGCAGTGCTAGACTAGCGGGGGATAGCACAGATACGCAGTATTTT.

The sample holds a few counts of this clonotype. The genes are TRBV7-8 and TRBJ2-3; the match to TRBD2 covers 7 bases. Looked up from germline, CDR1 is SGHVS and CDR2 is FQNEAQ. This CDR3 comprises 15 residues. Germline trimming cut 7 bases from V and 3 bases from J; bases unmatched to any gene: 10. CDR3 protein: CASTQWVGGTDTQYF. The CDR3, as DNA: TGTGCCAGCACCCAATGGGTGGGAGGGACAGATACGCAGTATTTT.

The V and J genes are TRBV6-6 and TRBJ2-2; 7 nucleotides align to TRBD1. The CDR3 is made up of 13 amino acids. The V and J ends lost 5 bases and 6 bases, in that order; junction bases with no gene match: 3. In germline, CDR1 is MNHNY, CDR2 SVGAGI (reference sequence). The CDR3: CASSPTGSGELFF. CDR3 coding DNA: TGTGCCAGCAGTCCGACAGGGTCCGGGGAGCTGTTTTTT.

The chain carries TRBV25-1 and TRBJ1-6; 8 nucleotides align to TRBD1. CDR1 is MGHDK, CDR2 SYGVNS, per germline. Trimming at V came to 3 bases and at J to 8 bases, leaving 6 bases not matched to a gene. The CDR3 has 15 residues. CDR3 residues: CASSETGAWDSPLHF. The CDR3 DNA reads TGTGCCAGCAGTGAGACAGGGGCCTGGGATTCACCCCTCCACTTT.